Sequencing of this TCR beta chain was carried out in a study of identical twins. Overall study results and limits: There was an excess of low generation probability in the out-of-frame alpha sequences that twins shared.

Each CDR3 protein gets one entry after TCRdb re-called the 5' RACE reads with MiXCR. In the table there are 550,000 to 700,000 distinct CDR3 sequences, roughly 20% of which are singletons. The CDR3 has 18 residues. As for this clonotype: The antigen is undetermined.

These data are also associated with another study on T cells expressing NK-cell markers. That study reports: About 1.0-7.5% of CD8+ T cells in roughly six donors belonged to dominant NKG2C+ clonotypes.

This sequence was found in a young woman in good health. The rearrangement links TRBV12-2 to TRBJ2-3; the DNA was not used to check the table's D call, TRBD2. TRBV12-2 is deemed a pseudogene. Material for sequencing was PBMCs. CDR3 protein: CASRPARSGRMSTDTQYF. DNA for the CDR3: TGTGCAAGTCGCCCAGCCCGTAGCGGGAGGATGAGCACAGATACGCAGTATTTT.